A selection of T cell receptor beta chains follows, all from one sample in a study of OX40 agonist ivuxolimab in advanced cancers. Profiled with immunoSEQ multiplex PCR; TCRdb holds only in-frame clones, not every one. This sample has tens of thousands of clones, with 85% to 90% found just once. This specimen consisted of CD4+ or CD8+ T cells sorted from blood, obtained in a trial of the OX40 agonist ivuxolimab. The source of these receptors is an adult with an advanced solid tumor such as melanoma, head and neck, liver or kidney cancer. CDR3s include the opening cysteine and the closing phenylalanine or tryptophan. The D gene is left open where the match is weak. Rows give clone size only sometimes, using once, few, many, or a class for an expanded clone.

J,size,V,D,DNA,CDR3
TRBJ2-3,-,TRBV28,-,TGTGCCAGCAGTTCCCTATTGACCTTAGCCGGCACAGATACGCAGTATTTT,CASSSLLTLAGTDTQYF
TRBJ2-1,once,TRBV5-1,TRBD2,TGCGCCAGCAGGGAGGGGACTAGACTGATCAATGAGCAGTTCTTC,CASREGTRLINEQFF
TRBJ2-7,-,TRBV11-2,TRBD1,TGTGCCAGCAGCTTCGACAGGGTGCGGAACGAGCAGTACTTC,CASSFDRVRNEQYF
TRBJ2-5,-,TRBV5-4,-,TGTGCCAGCAGCTTGTGGAACAGGGCAAAAGAGACCCAGTACTTC,CASSLWNRAKETQYF
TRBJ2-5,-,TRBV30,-,TGTGCCTGGAGTGCGATAGAAGAGACCCAGTACTTC,CAWSAIEETQYF
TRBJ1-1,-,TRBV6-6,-,TGTGCCAGCAGTTACTCCGGGGACCACACTGAAGCTTTCTTT,CASSYSGDHTEAFF
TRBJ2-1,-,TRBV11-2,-,TGTGCCAGCAGCTTAGATTTACTTCAATCACGGGACCCCAAATACAATGAGCAGTTCTTC,CASSLDLLQSRDPKYNEQFF
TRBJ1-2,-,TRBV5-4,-,TGTGCCACCTCACTTGCAGGGAGCGATGGCTACACCTTC,CATSLAGSDGYTF
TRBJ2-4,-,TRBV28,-,TGTGCCAGCAGTCAACCGCTGGGGGTCGGAGCCAAAAACATTCAGTACTTC,CASSQPLGVGAKNIQYF
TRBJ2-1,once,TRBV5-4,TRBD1,TGTGCCAGCAGCTTGGTCGACAGGGAAGGTGAGCAGTTCTTC,CASSLVDREGEQFF
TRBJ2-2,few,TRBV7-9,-,TGTGCCAGCAGCTTAGCGGGTCCCGACACCGGGGAGCTGTTTTTT,CASSLAGPDTGELFF
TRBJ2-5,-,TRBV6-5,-,TGTGCCAGCAGTTACGGGGCGGAGACCCAGTACTTC,CASSYGAETQYF
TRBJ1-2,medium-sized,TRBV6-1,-,TGTGCCAGCAGTGAACAGGCCTATGGCTACACCTTC,CASSEQAYGYTF
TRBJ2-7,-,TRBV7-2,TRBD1,TGTGCCAGCAGTTACGGGACAGGGTCCTACGAGCAGTACTTC,CASSYGTGSYEQYF
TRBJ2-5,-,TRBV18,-,TGTGCCAGCTCACCAACCGGCAAAGAGACCCAGTACTTC,CASSPTGKETQYF
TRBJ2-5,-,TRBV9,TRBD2,TGTGCCAGCAGCCCTCTCGTGGGGGGGAGTGGTGAGACCCAGTACTTC,CASSPLVGGSGETQYF
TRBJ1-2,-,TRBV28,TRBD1,TGTGCCAGCAGTTTCCCAGCAGGGGGACGGTATGGCTACACCTTC,CASSFPAGGRYGYTF
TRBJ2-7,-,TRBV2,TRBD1,TGTGCCAGCAGGACAGGGGAAGTCTACGAGCAGTACTTC,CASRTGEVYEQYF
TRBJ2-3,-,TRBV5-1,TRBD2,TGCGCCAGCAGCAGAAGCGGGAAGGCAGATACGCAGTATTTT,CASSRSGKADTQYF
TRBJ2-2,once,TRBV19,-,TGTGCCAGTAGTATGTTACACACGAACACCGGGGAGCTGTTTTTT,CASSMLHTNTGELFF
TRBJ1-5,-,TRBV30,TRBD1,TGTGCCTGGAGTGTACCAGGGGGCGGTCAGCCCCAGCATTTT,CAWSVPGGGQPQHF
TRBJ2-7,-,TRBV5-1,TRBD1,TGCGCCAGCAAGACAGGGGCCTACTCCTACGAGCAGTACTTC,CASKTGAYSYEQYF
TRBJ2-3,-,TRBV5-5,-,TGTGCCAGCAGCTTGGAACCTACAGATACGCAGTATTTT,CASSLEPTDTQYF
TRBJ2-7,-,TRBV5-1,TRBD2,TGCGCCAGCAGCCGGACGGGACTAGAGTACGAGCAGTACTTC,CASSRTGLEYEQYF
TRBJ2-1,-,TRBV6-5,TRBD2,TGTGCCAGCAGCCTTAGCGGGAGCTACAATGAGCAGTTCTTC,CASSLSGSYNEQFF
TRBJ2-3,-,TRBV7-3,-,TGTGCCAGCAGCAAATTAAGGGCCGTAAGCACAGATACGCAGTATTTT,CASSKLRAVSTDTQYF
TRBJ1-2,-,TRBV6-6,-,TGTGCCAGCAGTCCCGATCGCGGGGGCTACACCTTC,CASSPDRGGYTF
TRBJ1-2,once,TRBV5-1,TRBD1,TGCGCCAGCAGTCAGGCCGGGACAGGCTATGGCTACACCTTC,CASSQAGTGYGYTF
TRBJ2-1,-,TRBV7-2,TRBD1,TGTGCCAGCAGCCACCCGACAGGGGTCGGTGAGCAGTTCTTC,CASSHPTGVGEQFF
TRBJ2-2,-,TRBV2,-,TGTGCCAGCAGTGAAGTGGTCGGGGAGCTGTTTTTT,CASSEVVGELFF
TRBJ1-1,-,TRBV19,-,TGTGCCAGTAGTATAGGGCGTGGGGGTTCTGAAGCTTTCTTT,CASSIGRGGSEAFF
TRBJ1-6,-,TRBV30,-,TGTGCCGGGAATGAGGCCTATAATTCACCCCTCCACTTT,CAGNEAYNSPLHF
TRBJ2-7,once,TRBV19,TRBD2,TGTGCCAGTAGTATAGCGACTAGCGGGAGCCGCAACGAGCAGTACTTC,CASSIATSGSRNEQYF
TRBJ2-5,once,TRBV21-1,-,TGTGCCAGCAGGGGCGGGGCTTTCCCGGAGCGGGTGATTCCTGGAGAGACCCAGTACTTC,CASRGGAFPERVIPGETQYF
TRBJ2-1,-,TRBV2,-,TGTGCCAGCGGAGATGGGGGGAGCCTCAATGAGCAGTTCTTC,CASGDGGSLNEQFF
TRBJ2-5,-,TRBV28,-,TGTGCCAGCAGTTCCAGACGACTCCAAGAGACCCAGTACTTC,CASSSRRLQETQYF
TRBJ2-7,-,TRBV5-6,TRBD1,TGTGCCAGCAGCCTGGGGGACAGGGAGGCAGAGCAGTACTTC,CASSLGDREAEQYF
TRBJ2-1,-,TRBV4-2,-,TGTGCCAGCAGCCAAGGGACGGGAGAAAACCGTTGGCAGTTCTTC,CASSQGTGENRWQFF
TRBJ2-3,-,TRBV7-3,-,TGTGCCAGCAGCTTATCACCGGGAGCTAGCACAGATACGCAGTATTTT,CASSLSPGASTDTQYF